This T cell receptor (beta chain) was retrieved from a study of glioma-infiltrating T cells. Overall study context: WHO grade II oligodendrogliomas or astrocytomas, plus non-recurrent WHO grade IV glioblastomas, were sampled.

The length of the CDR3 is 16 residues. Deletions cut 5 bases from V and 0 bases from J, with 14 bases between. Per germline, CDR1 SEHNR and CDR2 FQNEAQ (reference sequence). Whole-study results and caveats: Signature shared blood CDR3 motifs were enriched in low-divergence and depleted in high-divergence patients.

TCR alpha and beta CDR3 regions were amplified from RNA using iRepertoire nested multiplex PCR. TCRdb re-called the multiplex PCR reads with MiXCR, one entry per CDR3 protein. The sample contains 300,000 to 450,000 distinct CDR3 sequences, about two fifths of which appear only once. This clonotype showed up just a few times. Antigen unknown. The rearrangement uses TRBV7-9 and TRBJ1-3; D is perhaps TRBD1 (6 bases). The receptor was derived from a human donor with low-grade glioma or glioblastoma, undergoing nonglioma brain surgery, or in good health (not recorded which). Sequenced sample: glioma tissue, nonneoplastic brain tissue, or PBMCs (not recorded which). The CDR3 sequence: CASSPRGASSGNTIYF. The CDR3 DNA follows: TGTGCCAGCAGCCCGAGGGGGGCGAGCTCTGGAAACACCATATATTTT. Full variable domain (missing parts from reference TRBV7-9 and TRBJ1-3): DTGVSQNPRHKITKRGQNVTFRCDPISEHNRLYWYRQTLGQGPEFLTYFQNEAQLEKSRLLSDRFSAERPKGSFSTLEIQRTEQGDSAMYLCASSPRGASSGNTIYFGEGSWLTVV.